Below, 2 T cell receptor beta chains from the same sample are listed, as sequenced in a study of early T cells in non-severe SARS-CoV-2 infection. A single record per CDR3 protein comes from TCRdb applying MiXCR to the 5' RACE reads. Of some 70,000 distinct CDR3 sequences detected, roughly 8.7% appear once; the ten largest clones hold less than 6.5%. The source material was whole blood. These receptors all come from an adult who was a healthcare worker with PCR-confirmed SARS-CoV-2 infection or an uninfected control (not recorded which).

The table lists this clonotype with many counts. This chain joins TRBV18 and TRBJ2-1; D may be TRBD1 or TRBD2 (6 bases each). Trimming cost V 2 bases and J 7 bases, with 12 bases left between them. The CDR3 has 14 amino acids. Germline V gives CDR1 KGHSH, CDR2 LQKENI. CDR3 region: CASSPNGGGNEQFF. For the CDR3, the DNA is TGTGCCAGCTCACCAAATGGAGGGGGTAATGAGCAGTTCTTC.

The gene calls are TRBV5-1 and TRBJ1-1; D ambiguous. The CDR3 runs to 15 residues. V lost 0 bases, J lost 4 bases, and 13 bases lay in between. CDR1 SGHRS and CDR2 YFSETQ come from the germline V gene. The CDR3 reads CASSLASGGSTEAFF. CDR3 coding DNA: TGCGCCAGCAGCTTGGCCTCAGGAGGCTCCACTGAAGCTTTCTTT.